Presented here are 5 T cell receptor beta chains from one specimen sequenced in a study of cytomegalovirus exposure and HLA in healthy donors. The primer mix had 60 Vbeta and 13 Jbeta primers. The method was immunoSEQ multiplex PCR; TCRdb's version includes in-frame clones alone and lacks a portion of them. In all, the sample yields 120,000 to 150,000 clones. Sequencing was done on a sample of PBMCs. Every receptor here comes from a young woman in good health and CMV-seronegative.

The chain joins TRBV5-1 to TRBJ2-7, with D perhaps matching TRBD1 (6 bases). CDR1 is SGHRS, CDR2 YFSETQ, per germline. V shed 5 bases and J shed 3 bases, with 15 bases lying between them. This CDR3 region has 14 residues. CDR3 in amino acids: CASSARGIGYEQYF. CDR3 bases: TGCGCCAGCAGTGCGAGGGGGATAGGCTACGAGCAGTACTTC.

The chain uses TRBV30 and TRBJ1-2; D is unresolved. CDR1 GTSNPN and CDR2 SVGIG come from the germline V gene (reference sequence). Trimming took off 1 base at V and 4 bases at J, with 13 bases between the two ends. This CDR3 has 14 amino acids. The CDR3 region is CAWSEQLVGYGYTF. CDR3 coding DNA: TGTGCCTGGAGTGAACAGCTGGTGGGCTATGGCTACACCTTC. The whole variable domain, filled in from reference TRBV30 and TRBJ1-2, reads SQTIHQWPATLVQPVGSPLSLECTVEGTSNPNLYWYRQAAGRGLQLLFYSVGIGQISSEVPQNLSASRPQDRQFILSSKKLLLSDSGFYLCAWSEQLVGYGYTFGSGTRLTVV.

V gene TRBV11-2 combines with J gene TRBJ2-2, with 8 bases identical to TRBD2. V was clipped by 2 bases and J by 4 bases; unmatched bases: 3. The CDR3 sequence is 15 residues long. Germline V gene data show CDR1 as SGHAT and CDR2 as FQNNGV. CDR3 sequence reads: CASSLYLAGTGELFF. CDR3 in DNA: TGTGCCAGCAGCTTATACCTAGCGGGCACCGGGGAGCTGTTTTTT.

The chain has TRBV5-1 and TRBJ1-2; D may be TRBD1 (6 bases). The CDR3 sequence is 14 residues long. Germline loops: CDR1 SGHRS, CDR2 YFSETQ. V was trimmed by 4 bases and J by 8 bases, leaving 18 bases between them. CDR3 protein: CASSHPDRLEGYTF. The CDR3 DNA is TGCGCCAGCAGCCACCCGGACAGACTGGAAGGCTACACCTTC. Combining the CDR3 with reference TRBV5-1 and TRBJ1-2 gives the whole variable domain KAGVTQTPRYLIKTRGQQVTLSCSPISGHRSVSWYQQTPGQGLQFLFEYFSETQRNKGNFPGRFSGRQFSNSRSEMNVSTLELGDSALYLCASSHPDRLEGYTFGSGTRLTVV.

The rearrangement uses TRBV11-3 and TRBJ1-1; weak D call: TRBD1 (6 bases). The germline gives CDR1 SGHNT, CDR2 YENEEA. Trimming stripped 3 bases from V and 1 base from J, with 15 bases between. The CDR3 runs to 16 residues. The DNA of the CDR3 is TGTGCCAGCAGCTTTTTTGGGGGGGCCCAGAACACTGAAGCTTTCTTT. Its protein is CASSFFGGAQNTEAFF.